This TCR beta chain was sequenced in a study of blood T cell repertoires in COVID-19. Clones were sequenced by immunoSEQ multiplex PCR, and TCRdb holds only the in-frame ones, with some missing. The repertoire has about 59,000 clones, roughly 80% of them found once; the top ten carry around a tenth. This receptor was identified in a human donor in a cohort sampled during active COVID-19. Sequenced sample: peripheral blood.

CDR3 sequence reads: CASSLDRDQPQHF. CDR3 DNA: TGCGCCAGCAGCTTGGACAGGGACCAGCCCCAGCATTTT. This chain links TRBV5-1 with TRBJ1-5; tentatively, D is TRBD1 (6 bases). The germline CDR1 and CDR2 sequences are SGHRS and YFSETQ. The CDR3 covers 13 residues. Trimming took off 0 bases at V and 7 bases at J, with 8 bases between the two ends.